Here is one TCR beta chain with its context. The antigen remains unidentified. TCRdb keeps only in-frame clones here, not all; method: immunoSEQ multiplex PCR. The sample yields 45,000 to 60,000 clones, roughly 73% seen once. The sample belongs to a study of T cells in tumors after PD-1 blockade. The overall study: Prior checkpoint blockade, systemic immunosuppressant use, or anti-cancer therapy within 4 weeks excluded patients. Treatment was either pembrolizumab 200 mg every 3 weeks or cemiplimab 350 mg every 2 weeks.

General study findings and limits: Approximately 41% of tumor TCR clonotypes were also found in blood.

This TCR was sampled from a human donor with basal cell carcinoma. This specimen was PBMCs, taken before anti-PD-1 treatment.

This CDR3 reads CASSLWGQNSGNTIYF. The CDR3 nucleotides read TGTGCCAGCAGTTTATGGGGACAGAACTCTGGAAACACCATATATTTT. V and J are TRBV28 and TRBJ1-3; 7 bases line up with TRBD1. CDR3 length: 16 amino acids. V lost 0 bases to trimming and J lost 0 bases; unmatched junction nucleotides: 2. Per the germline V gene, CDR1 is MDHEN and CDR2 is SYDVKM. Full variable domain (missing parts from reference TRBV28 and TRBJ1-3): DVKVTQSSRYLVKRTGEKVFLECVQDMDHENMFWYRQDPGLGLRLIYFSYDVKMKEKGDIPEGYSVSREKKERFSLILESASTNQTSMYLCASSLWGQNSGNTIYFGEGSWLTVV.